Listed below are T cell receptor beta chains from one sample, sequenced in a study of blood T cell repertoires in COVID-19. Only in-frame clones appear in the TCRdb table, and some are missing; sequencing was by immunoSEQ multiplex PCR. The sample lists around 200,000 clones, approximately 84% occurring once. Sequenced sample: peripheral blood. The receptors originated from a human donor in a cohort sampled during active COVID-19. The CDR3 runs from the conserved cysteine through the conserved F or W. The D gene is left open where the match is weak. The listing skips clone size in some rows; elsewhere it reads once, few, many or a size class.

.	TRBJ1-3	TRBV9	.	TGTGCCAGCAGCGTAGCTACATTGGGTCCGGAGACAGCCGGAAACACCATATATTTT	CASSVATLGPETAGNTIYF
.	TRBJ1-1	TRBV5-6	.	TGTGCCAGCCGAATGCGTGGCAGGTCGAACACTGAAGCTTTCTTT	CASRMRGRSNTEAFF
.	TRBJ2-6	TRBV23-1	.	TGCGCCAGCAGTCGTCCACAGGGCTCTGGGGCCAACGTCCTGACTTTC	CASSRPQGSGANVLTF
.	TRBJ2-2	TRBV11-2	.	TGTGCCAGCAGCTTAGAGCGTACCGGGGAGCTGTTTTTT	CASSLERTGELFF
.	TRBJ2-7	TRBV18	.	TGTGCCAGCTCACCACGAAACAGGGAAGGCTACGAGCAGTACTTC	CASSPRNREGYEQYF
.	TRBJ2-7	TRBV4-1	.	TGCGCCAGCAGCCACCTTTTGGGGGAGGCCAACGAGCAGTACTTC	CASSHLLGEANEQYF
.	TRBJ2-5	TRBV13	.	TGTGCCAGCAGCTTAGTGGCGGGGGCCTTGGAGACCCAGTACTTC	CASSLVAGALETQYF
.	TRBJ1-4	TRBV13	.	TGTGCCAGCAGCGGGCAGGGGAGCGAAAAACTGTTTTTT	CASSGQGSEKLFF
.	TRBJ2-7	TRBV13	.	TGTGCCAGCAGCTTCCAGGGAGGTCCCCCCTACGAGCAGTACTTC	CASSFQGGPPYEQYF
once	TRBJ2-4	TRBV5-6	TRBD1	TGTGCCAGCAGCTACTTCCGGGACAGGGGACCTATAGCCAAAAACATTCAGTACTTC	CASSYFRDRGPIAKNIQYF
.	TRBJ2-5	TRBV27	TRBD1	TGTGCCAGCAGTGCCCACCGGACAGGGCCGGTAGGGGAGACCCAGTACTTC	CASSAHRTGPVGETQYF
.	TRBJ1-2	TRBV6-1	.	TGTGCCAGCAGTGCCTTACCGCAGGGAATTAACTATGGCTACACCTTC	CASSALPQGINYGYTF
.	TRBJ2-5	TRBV5-4	TRBD1	TGTGCCAGCAGCCTCGGGCGGGGACAGGCCATAGAGACCCAGTACTTC	CASSLGRGQAIETQYF
.	TRBJ2-2	TRBV7-3	TRBD1	TGTGCCAGCAGCTCGACAGGGCCGAACACCGGGGAGCTGTTTTTT	CASSSTGPNTGELFF
.	TRBJ1-2	TRBV5-1	.	TGCGCCAGCAGCTTGGAGGGCGGACGGGGAGGCTACACCTTC	CASSLEGGRGGYTF
.	TRBJ1-4	TRBV5-6	.	TGTGCCAGCAGCTTGCGACGACTAGGGGGGGAACTGTTTTTT	CASSLRRLGGELFF
.	TRBJ2-7	TRBV5-1	.	TGCGCCAGCAGCTACTGGACAGAGGGCCCCTCCTACGAGCAGTACTTC	CASSYWTEGPSYEQYF
once	TRBJ2-7	TRBV3-1/TRBV3-2	.	TGTGCCAGCAGCCAAGACCAGGACTCCTACGAGCAGTACTTC	CASSQDQDSYEQYF
.	TRBJ2-5	TRBV18	.	TGTGCCAGCTCACCTCCTACCCGGGAACCTCAAGAGACCCAGTACTTC	CASSPPTREPQETQYF
.	TRBJ2-4	TRBV9	TRBD2	TGTGCCAGCAGCGGGGGCCCAGGGGGACTAGCCGACATTCAGTACTTC	CASSGGPGGLADIQYF
few	TRBJ1-6	TRBV29-1	TRBD1	TGCAGCCCTGACAGGGGCTACCAGCCTTTGGGTCCCCTCCACTTT	CSPDRGYQPLGPLHF
.	TRBJ2-3	TRBV5-1	.	TGCGCCAGCAGCTTGGATGGGGCTTCAGATACGCAGTATTTT	CASSLDGASDTQYF
many	TRBJ2-7	TRBV5-1	TRBD2	TGCGCCAGCAGCTTGGAAGCGGGGGGCCACGAGCAGTACTTC	CASSLEAGGHEQYF